This record looks at one T cell receptor beta chain sequence and its context. This sample is drawn from a study of monozygotic twins with inflammatory bowel disease. TCRdb re-analyzed the 5' RACE reads; it lists each CDR3 protein once, without DNA. The sample totals about 170,000 distinct CDR3 sequences. This TCR was recovered from a human donor with ulcerative colitis or Crohn's disease, or a healthy co-twin of an affected twin (not recorded which). Sequenced sample: blood.

CDR3 sequence: CASKKGTGINQPQHF. The V gene is TRBV6-1, the J gene TRBJ1-5; there is no DNA to check the TCRdb D call of TRBD1. This CDR3 spans 15 amino acids. From germline, CDR1 is MNHNS and CDR2 SASEGT.